The clone carrying this T cell receptor beta chain came up many times. As yet, its antigen is unknown. The data were obtained in a study of CD8+ T cells in alopecia areata. Study-wide findings and caveats: TCR sharing across patients was less clear than in mice, possibly HLA-related. Sequencing of scalp samples also includes resident alphabeta T cells from normal skin.

Treatment in this sample: oral pan-JAK inhibitor, 5-10 mg twice daily. Sorting of PBMCs yielded the CD4+ and CD8+ T cells. The germline gives CDR1 LNHDA, CDR2 SQIVND (reference sequence). This CDR3 region has 16 residues. V lost 3 bases and J 0 bases, leaving 12 bases between the germline ends. cDNA serving as the sequencing template came from extracted, reverse transcribed RNA. Using immunoSEQ multiplex PCR, the repertoire was profiled, and TCRdb retains in-frame clones only, with some absent. Altogether 150,000 to 200,000 clones are present, 60% being singletons, with the ten largest covering 1%. The material sequenced was CD4+ T cells sorted from blood, taken at week 24, from a patient treated with tofacitinib. The chain carries TRBV19 and TRBJ2-1; D gene ambiguous. The clonotype originates from a human donor with alopecia areata. The CDR3 protein is CASSMASRSSYNEQFF. The CDR3 DNA sequence: TGTGCCAGTAGTATGGCCTCCAGAAGCTCCTACAATGAGCAGTTCTTC.